One sample yielded the 13 T cell receptor beta chains listed below, sequenced in a study of blood T cell repertoires in COVID-19. The protocol was immunoSEQ multiplex PCR, while the TCRdb copy is restricted to in-frame clones and leaves out a portion. The table lists approximately 320,000 clones, roughly nine tenths of them singletons. The sample was peripheral blood. All receptors come from a woman aged 30 to 39 with COVID-19, enrolled during active disease.

The CDR3 DNA reads as TGTGCCAGCTCACGAGGACTAGCGGGGGGCAATGAGCAGTTCTTC. Translation: CASSRGLAGGNEQFF. V is TRBV18 and J is TRBJ2-1, with 14 bases matching TRBD2. Germline loops: CDR1 KGHSH, CDR2 LQKENI. V shed 4 bases and J 6 bases; nucleotides not matched to a gene: 2. The length of the CDR3 is 15 residues.

This chain connects TRBV9 to TRBJ1-2, with TRBD1 matching over 7 bases. V lost 2 bases and J lost 3; bases outside the gene matches: 4. Looked up from germline, CDR1 is SGDLS and CDR2 is YYNGEE. The CDR3 totals 14 residues. The CDR3 DNA follows: TGTGCCAGCAGCGTTGGACAGGCGCACTATGGCTACACCTTC. Translating gives CASSVGQAHYGYTF.

The chain is built from TRBV4-1 and TRBJ1-2; 10 positions agree with TRBD1. This CDR3 has 15 amino acids. Germline trimming cut 2 bases from V and 8 bases from J; bases unmatched to any gene: 8. Germline assignment: CDR1 MGHRA and CDR2 YSYEKL. Here the CDR3 reads CASSQSLRDRGGYTF. In nucleotides, the CDR3 is TGCGCCAGCAGCCAAAGTTTACGGGACAGGGGAGGCTACACCTTC.

V gene TRBV7-9 combines with J gene TRBJ2-7, with 7 bases identical to TRBD2. This CDR3 contains 14 residues. Germline CDR1 is SEHNR and CDR2 is FQNEAQ (reference sequence). The junction had 6 bases not matched to a gene; V was cut back by 3 bases and J by 4 bases. This CDR3 reads CASSFGGGWYEQYF. DNA for the CDR3: TGTGCCAGCAGCTTCGGCGGGGGTTGGTACGAGCAGTACTTC.

The J gene is TRBJ1-5, the V gene TRBV12-5; the D gene is possibly TRBD1 (6 bases). The CDR3 consists of 14 residues. Per germline, CDR1 LGHNT and CDR2 FRNRAP. The ends were cut back, 1 base at V and 6 bases at J, with 10 bases in the middle. CDR3 residues: CASGLGDRIQPQHF. DNA of the CDR3: TGTGCTAGTGGTTTGGGCGACAGGATTCAGCCCCAGCATTTT.

V is TRBV9 and J is TRBJ1-6; D perhaps matches TRBD1 (5 bases). There are 14 residues in the CDR3. The germline gives CDR1 SGDLS, CDR2 YYNGEE. With 4 bases removed from V and 10 bases from J, the gap between germline ends came to 15 bases. The CDR3 DNA sequence: TGTGCCAGCAGCCCAATGGAAAGGGGATCACCCCTCCACTTT. It specifies CASSPMERGSPLHF.

The chain carries TRBV6-6 and TRBJ2-5, with 11 bases that match TRBD2. This CDR3 spans 17 amino acids. J was trimmed by 6 bases and V by 5 bases; bases with no gene match: 14. Per the germline V gene, CDR1 is MNHNY and CDR2 is SVGAGI (reference sequence). Here the CDR3 DNA reads TGTGCCAGCAGTCCCCGGGTAGCGGGGGGGTATAAGAAGACCCAGTACTTC. This codes for CASSPRVAGGYKKTQYF.

This clone was found a few times. J is TRBJ2-2 and V is TRBV19, with a possible D match to TRBD1 (6 bases). The CDR3 sequence is 15 residues long. The V gene's germline CDR1 is LNHDA and CDR2 SQIVND (reference sequence). V lost 7 bases, J lost 4 bases, and 16 bases lay in between. Here the CDR3 reads CASNPGVGRTGELFF. The CDR3 coding sequence is TGTGCCAGTAACCCAGGGGTAGGGCGCACCGGGGAGCTGTTTTTT.

This rearrangement joins TRBV5-1 to TRBJ2-6; possibly TRBD2 for D (5 bases). V was trimmed by 0 bases and J by 0 bases, leaving 19 bases between them. Germline V gene sequence: CDR1 SGHRS, CDR2 YFSETQ. The CDR3 contains 20 residues. This chain's CDR3 is CASSLERAGTPRSGANVLTF. CDR3 in DNA: TGCGCCAGCAGCTTGGAGAGGGCAGGTACCCCGCGCTCTGGGGCCAACGTCCTGACTTTC.

This chain uses TRBV19 with TRBJ1-3, with D hard to call. The CDR3 totals 14 residues. Germline lookup yields CDR1 LNHDA and CDR2 SQIVND (reference sequence). V was pared by 3 bases and J by 4 bases, with 10 bases between. The CDR3 reads CASSIPIRGNTIYF. The DNA for the CDR3 is TGTGCCAGTAGTATCCCAATCCGGGGAAACACCATATATTTT.

The chain has TRBV18 and TRBJ2-1, with unresolved D. Germline V gives CDR1 KGHSH, CDR2 LQKENI. V lost 6 bases to trimming and J lost 6 bases, with 9 bases between them. This CDR3 is built from 12 residues. As DNA, the CDR3 is TGTGCCAGCTCCCTCGTGGCCAATGAGCAGTTCTTC. This encodes CASSLVANEQFF.

J is TRBJ1-4 and V is TRBV28; unclear D gene. From germline, CDR1 is MDHEN and CDR2 SYDVKM. The V end lost 6 bases, the J end lost 9 bases, and 8 bases lay between the germline ends. The CDR3 has 11 amino acids. The CDR3 DNA reads TGTGCCAGCAGCTGGGAGAAAAAACTGTTTTTT. This sequence encodes CASSWEKKLFF.

The gene calls are TRBV6-6 and TRBJ1-3; TRBD1 matches 9 bases. The CDR3 extends over 15 amino acids. Germline trimming cut 6 bases from V and 7 bases from J; bases unmatched to any gene: 10. Germline CDR1 and CDR2: MNHNY and SVGAGI (reference sequence). The CDR3 spells CASRAPGQGRNTIYF. In nucleotides, the CDR3 is TGTGCCAGCAGAGCCCCGGGACAGGGAAGGAACACCATATATTTT.